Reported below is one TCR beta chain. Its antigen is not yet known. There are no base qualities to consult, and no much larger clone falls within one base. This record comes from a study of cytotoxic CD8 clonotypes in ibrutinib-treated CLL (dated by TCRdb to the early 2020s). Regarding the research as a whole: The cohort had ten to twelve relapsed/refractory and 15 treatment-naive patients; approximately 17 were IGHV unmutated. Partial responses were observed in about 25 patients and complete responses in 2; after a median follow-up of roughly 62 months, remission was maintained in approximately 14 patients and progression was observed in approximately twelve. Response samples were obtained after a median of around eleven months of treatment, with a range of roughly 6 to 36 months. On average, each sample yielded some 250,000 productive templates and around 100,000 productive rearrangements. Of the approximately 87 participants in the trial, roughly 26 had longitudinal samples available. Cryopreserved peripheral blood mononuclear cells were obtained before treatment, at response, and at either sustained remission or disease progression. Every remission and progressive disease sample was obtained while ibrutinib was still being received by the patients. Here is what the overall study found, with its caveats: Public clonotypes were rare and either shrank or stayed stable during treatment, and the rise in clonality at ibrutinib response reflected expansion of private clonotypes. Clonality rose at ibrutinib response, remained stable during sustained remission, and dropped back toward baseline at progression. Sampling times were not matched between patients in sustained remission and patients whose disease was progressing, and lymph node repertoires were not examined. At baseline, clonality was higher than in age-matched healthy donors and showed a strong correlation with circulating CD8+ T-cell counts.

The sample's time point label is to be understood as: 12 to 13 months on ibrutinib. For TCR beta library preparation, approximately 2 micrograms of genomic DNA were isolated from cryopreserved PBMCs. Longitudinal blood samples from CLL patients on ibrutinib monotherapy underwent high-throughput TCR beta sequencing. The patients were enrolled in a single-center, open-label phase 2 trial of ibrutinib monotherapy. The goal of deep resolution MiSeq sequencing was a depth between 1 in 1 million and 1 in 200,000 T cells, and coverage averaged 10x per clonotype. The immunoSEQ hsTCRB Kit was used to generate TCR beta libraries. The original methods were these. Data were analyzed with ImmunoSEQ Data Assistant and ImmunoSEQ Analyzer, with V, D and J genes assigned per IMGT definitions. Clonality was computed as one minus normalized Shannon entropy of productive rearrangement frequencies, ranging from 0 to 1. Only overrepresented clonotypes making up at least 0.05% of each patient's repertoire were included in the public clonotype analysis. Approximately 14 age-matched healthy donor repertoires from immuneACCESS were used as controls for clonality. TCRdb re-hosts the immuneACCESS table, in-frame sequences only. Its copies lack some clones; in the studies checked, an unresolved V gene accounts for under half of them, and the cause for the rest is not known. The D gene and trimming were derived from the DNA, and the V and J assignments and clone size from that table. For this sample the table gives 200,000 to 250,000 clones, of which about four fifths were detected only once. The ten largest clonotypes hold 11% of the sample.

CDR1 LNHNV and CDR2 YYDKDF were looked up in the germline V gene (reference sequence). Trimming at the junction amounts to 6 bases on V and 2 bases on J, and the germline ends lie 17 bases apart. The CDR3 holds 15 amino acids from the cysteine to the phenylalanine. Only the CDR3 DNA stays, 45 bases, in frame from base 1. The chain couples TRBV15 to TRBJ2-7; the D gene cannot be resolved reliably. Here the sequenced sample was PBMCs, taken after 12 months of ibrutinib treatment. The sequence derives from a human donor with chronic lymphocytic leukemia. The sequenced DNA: TGTGCCACCAGTACACGGAAGGAGACGGCCTACGAGCAGTACTTC. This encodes CATSTRKETAYEQYF. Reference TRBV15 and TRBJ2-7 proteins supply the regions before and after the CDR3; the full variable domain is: DAMVIQNPRYQVTQFGKPVTLSCSQTLNHNVMYWYQQKSSQAPKLLFHYYDKDFNNEADTPDNFQSRRPNTSFCFLDIRSPGLGDTAMYLCATSTRKETAYEQYFGPGTRLTVT.